These 16 T cell receptor beta chains were sequenced from one sample in a study of cytomegalovirus exposure and HLA in healthy donors. PCR used 60 Vbeta primers and 13 Jbeta primers. Libraries were prepared by immunoSEQ multiplex PCR; TCRdb keeps only in-frame clonotypes and omits some of them. The table for this sample gives some 200,000 clones. The specimen was PBMCs. These receptors all stem from a man younger than 45 in good health and CMV-seronegative.

This chain joins TRBV27 and TRBJ1-1, with 9 bases matching TRBD1. CDR1 and CDR2 (germline): MNHEY, SMNVEV (reference sequence). Germline trimming cut 5 bases from V and 6 bases from J; bases unmatched to any gene: 7. There are 14 residues in the CDR3. The CDR3 DNA reads TGTGCCAGCAGTATTAACAGGGGGCACGCTGAAGCTTTCTTT. Residues: CASSINRGHAEAFF.

The chain carries TRBV28 and TRBJ2-3; 14 bases fit TRBD2. CDR3 length: 19 amino acids. The germline CDR1 and CDR2 sequences are MDHEN and SYDVKM. V lost 7 bases to trimming and J lost 1 base; unmatched junction nucleotides: 13. CDR3 residues: CASTEGGLAGDTGTDTQYF. Here the CDR3 DNA reads TGTGCCAGCACGGAAGGGGGACTAGCGGGAGATACGGGCACAGATACGCAGTATTTT.

V gene TRBV5-5 combines with J gene TRBJ1-1; 8 nucleotides match TRBD1. Germline CDR1 is SGHKS and CDR2 is YYEKEE (reference sequence). With V trimmed by 3 bases and J by 5 bases, 9 bases remained unmatched. CDR3 length: 15 residues. The CDR3 reads CASSSQGAGLTEAFF. DNA for the CDR3: TGTGCCAGCAGCTCTCAGGGGGCAGGGTTAACTGAAGCTTTCTTT.

V and J are TRBV15 and TRBJ1-5; 9 positions agree with TRBD1. The J segment lost 4 bases and the V segment lost 0 bases, leaving 7 bases of the junction unmatched. Germline assignment: CDR1 LNHNV and CDR2 YYDKDF (reference sequence). The CDR3 is 17 residues long. The CDR3 sequence is CATSRDSLGQGNQPQHF. CDR3 sequence (DNA): TGTGCCACCAGCAGAGATTCATTGGGACAGGGTAATCAGCCCCAGCATTTT.

This chain links TRBV27 with TRBJ1-2; 9 bases agree with TRBD1. The CDR3 spans 15 residues. The J segment lost 8 bases and the V segment lost 5 bases, leaving 12 bases of the junction unmatched. Germline assignment: CDR1 MNHEY and CDR2 SMNVEV (reference sequence). CDR3 sequence: CASSHRQGGMGGYTF. CDR3 DNA: TGTGCCAGCAGTCACCGACAGGGGGGGATGGGGGGCTACACCTTC.

This chain connects TRBV6-5 to TRBJ1-5; D not certain. CDR1 and CDR2 from the germline V gene are MNHEY and SVGAGI. The CDR3 sequence is 13 residues long. V gave up 6 bases and J gave up 3 bases, with 9 bases separating them. This chain's CDR3 is CASSPDTNQPQHF. The CDR3 DNA reads TGTGCCAGCAGCCCCGACACCAATCAGCCCCAGCATTTT.

Here the CDR3 reads CASSQYRGPNTGELFF. DNA of the CDR3: TGCGCCAGCAGCCAATACAGGGGACCGAACACCGGGGAGCTGTTTTTT. The chain has TRBV4-1 and TRBJ2-2; TRBD1 matches 7 bases. The V segment lost 2 bases and the J segment 0 bases; nucleotides outside the gene matches: 3. This CDR3 has 16 residues. Germline values: CDR1 MGHRA, CDR2 YSYEKL.

The rearrangement links TRBV10-2 to TRBJ2-5, with TRBD2 identical over 10 bases. CDR1 WSHSY and CDR2 SAAADI come from the germline V gene. The V segment lost 4 bases and the J segment 0 bases; nucleotides outside the gene matches: 5. This CDR3 has 16 residues. The CDR3 DNA is TGCGCCAGCAGTGGGGGTAGCGGGGGGCACCAAGAGACCCAGTACTTC. This encodes CASSGGSGGHQETQYF.

J is TRBJ2-2 and V is TRBV7-9, with 9 bases identical to TRBD1. Per the germline V gene, CDR1 is SEHNR and CDR2 is FQNEAQ (reference sequence). V lost 4 bases to trimming and J lost 4 bases; unmatched junction nucleotides: 10. This CDR3 contains 17 residues. CDR3 DNA: TGTGCCAGCAGCTCGTCAGGGACAGGGAACCCCACCGGGGAGCTGTTTTTT. Translated, it gives CASSSSGTGNPTGELFF.

The chain combines TRBV7-6 with TRBJ2-7; the match to TRBD2 covers 11 bases. Germline assignment: CDR1 SGHVS and CDR2 FNYEAQ. V trimming: 5 bases; J trimming: 5 bases; junction bases outside the gene matches: 5. The CDR3 loop spans 14 amino acids. DNA of the CDR3: TGTGCCAGCAGCACTAGCGGGAGTACAGACGAGCAGTACTTC. As protein: CASSTSGSTDEQYF.

The chain links TRBV10-1 to TRBJ2-2; 9 bases map to TRBD1. This CDR3 spans 16 amino acids. The ends lost 10 bases at V and 4 bases at J; junction bases unmatched: 13. The germline V gene has CDR1 WNHNN and CDR2 SYGVQD (reference sequence). CDR3 sequence reads: CATNRGTGRGTGELFF. The CDR3 nucleotides are TGCGCCACAAACCGGGGGACAGGGCGAGGCACCGGGGAGCTGTTTTTT.

The V and J genes are TRBV11-2 and TRBJ2-7; no clear D gene. V lost 2 bases and J lost 3, with 8 bases in between. Per germline, CDR1 SGHAT and CDR2 FQNNGV. The CDR3 extends over 13 amino acids. The CDR3 sequence: CASSLHNSYEQYF. The CDR3 region has the DNA TGTGCCAGCAGCTTACACAACAGCTACGAGCAGTACTTC.

The chain combines TRBV7-8 with TRBJ2-5, with a tentative D call TRBD1 (5 bases). Looked up from germline, CDR1 is SGHVS and CDR2 is FQNEAQ. Trimming cost V 1 base and J 2 bases, with 8 bases left between them. The CDR3 runs to 14 residues. The CDR3 sequence: CASSLVDRQETQYF. The CDR3 DNA is TGTGCCAGCAGCTTAGTTGACAGACAAGAGACCCAGTACTTC.

The chain is built from TRBV5-1 and TRBJ1-3, with D unclear. CDR1 is SGHRS and CDR2 is YFSETQ in the germline V gene. This CDR3 is built from 15 residues. The V end lost 0 bases, the J end lost 1 base, and 8 bases lay between the germline ends. The CDR3 bases are TGCGCCAGCAGCTTGGACCAGCGGTCTGGAAACACCATATATTTT. Translating it yields CASSLDQRSGNTIYF.

The chain combines TRBV7-3 with TRBJ2-1, with D possibly TRBD1 on 6 matching bases. Trimming cost V 4 bases and J 4 bases, with 14 bases left between them. CDR1 and CDR2 (germline): SGHTA, FQGTGA. The CDR3 extends over 15 amino acids. The CDR3 sequence is CASSSAGTPYNEQFF. The CDR3 bases are TGTGCCAGCAGCTCAGCCGGGACACCATACAATGAGCAGTTCTTC.

The rearrangement uses TRBV6-5 and TRBJ2-7, with 9 positions matching TRBD1. V was pared by 4 bases and J by 3 bases, with 7 bases of the junction left unmatched. Per the germline V gene, CDR1 is MNHEY and CDR2 is SVGAGI. This CDR3 has 15 amino acids. The CDR3 loop reads CASSFGTGSDYEQYF. As DNA, the CDR3 is TGTGCCAGCAGTTTCGGGACAGGGTCGGACTACGAGCAGTACTTC.